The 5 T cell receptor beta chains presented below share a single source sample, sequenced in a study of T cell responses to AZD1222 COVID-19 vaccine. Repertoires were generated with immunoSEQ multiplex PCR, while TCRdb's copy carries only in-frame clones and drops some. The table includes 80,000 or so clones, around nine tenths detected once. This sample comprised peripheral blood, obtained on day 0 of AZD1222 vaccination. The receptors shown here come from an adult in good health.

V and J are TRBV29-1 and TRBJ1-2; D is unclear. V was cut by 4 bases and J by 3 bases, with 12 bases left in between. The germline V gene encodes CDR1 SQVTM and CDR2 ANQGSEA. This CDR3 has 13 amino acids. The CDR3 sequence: CSVVMEPYYGYTF. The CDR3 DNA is TGCAGCGTTGTGATGGAACCGTACTATGGCTACACCTTC. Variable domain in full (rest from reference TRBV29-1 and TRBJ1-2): SAVISQKPSRDICQRGTSLTIQCQVDSQVTMMFWYRQQPGQSLTLIATANQGSEATYESGFVIDKFPISRPNLTFSTLTVSNMSPEDSSIYLCSVVMEPYYGYTFGSGTRLTVV.

The CDR3: CASSDRQNYNEQFF. Written as DNA, the CDR3 is TGTGCCAGCAGTGACCGACAGAACTACAATGAGCAGTTCTTC. The rearrangement uses TRBV2 and TRBJ2-1, with D perhaps matching TRBD1 (5 bases). The ends were cut back, 3 bases at V and 3 bases at J, with 9 bases in the middle. There are 14 residues in the CDR3. CDR1 is SNHLY and CDR2 is FYNNEI in the germline V gene.

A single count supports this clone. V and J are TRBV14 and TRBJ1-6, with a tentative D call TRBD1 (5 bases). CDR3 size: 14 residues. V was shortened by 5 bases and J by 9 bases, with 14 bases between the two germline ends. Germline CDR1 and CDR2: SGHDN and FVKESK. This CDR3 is CASSAGRAVSPLHF. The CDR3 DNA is TGTGCCAGCAGCGCGGGCAGGGCGGTTTCACCCCTCCACTTT. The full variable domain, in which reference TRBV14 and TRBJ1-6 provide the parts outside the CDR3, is EAGVTQFPSHSVIEKGQTVTLRCDPISGHDNLYWYRRVMGKEIKFLLHFVKESKQDESGMPNNRFLAERTGGTYSTLKVQPAELEDSGVYFCASSAGRAVSPLHFGNGTRLTVT.

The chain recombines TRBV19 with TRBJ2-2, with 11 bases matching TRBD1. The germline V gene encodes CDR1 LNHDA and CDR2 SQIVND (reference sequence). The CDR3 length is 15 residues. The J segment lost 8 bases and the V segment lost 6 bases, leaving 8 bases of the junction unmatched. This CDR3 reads CASSSGTGGPGELFF. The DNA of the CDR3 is TGTGCCAGTAGCTCTGGGACAGGGGGACCTGGGGAGCTGTTTTTT. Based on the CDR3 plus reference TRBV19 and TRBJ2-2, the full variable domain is DGGITQSPKYLFRKEGQNVTLSCEQNLNHDAMYWYRQDPGQGLRLIYYSQIVNDFQKGDIAEGYSVSREKKESFPLTVTSAQKNPTAFYLCASSSGTGGPGELFFGEGSRLTVL.

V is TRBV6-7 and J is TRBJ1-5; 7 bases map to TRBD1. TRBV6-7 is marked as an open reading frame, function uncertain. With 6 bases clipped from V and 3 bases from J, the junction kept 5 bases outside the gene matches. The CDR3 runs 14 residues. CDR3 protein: CASSTRGLNQPQHF. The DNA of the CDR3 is TGTGCCAGCAGCACGAGGGGGCTCAATCAGCCCCAGCATTTT.